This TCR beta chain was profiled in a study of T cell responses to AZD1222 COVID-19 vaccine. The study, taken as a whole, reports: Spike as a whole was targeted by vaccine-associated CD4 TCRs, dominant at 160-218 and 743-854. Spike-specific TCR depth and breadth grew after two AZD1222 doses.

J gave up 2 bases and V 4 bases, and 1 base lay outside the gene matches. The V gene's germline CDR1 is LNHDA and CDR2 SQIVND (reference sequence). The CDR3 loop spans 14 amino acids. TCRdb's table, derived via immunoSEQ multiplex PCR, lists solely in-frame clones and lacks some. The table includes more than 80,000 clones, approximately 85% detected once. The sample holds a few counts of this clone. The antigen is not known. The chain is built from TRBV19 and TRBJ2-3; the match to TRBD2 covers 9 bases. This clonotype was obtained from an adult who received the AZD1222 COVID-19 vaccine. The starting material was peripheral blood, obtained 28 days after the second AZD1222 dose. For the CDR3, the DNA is TGTGCCAGTAGTAGCGGGGGGGCCACAGATACGCAGTATTTT. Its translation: CASSSGGATDTQYF.